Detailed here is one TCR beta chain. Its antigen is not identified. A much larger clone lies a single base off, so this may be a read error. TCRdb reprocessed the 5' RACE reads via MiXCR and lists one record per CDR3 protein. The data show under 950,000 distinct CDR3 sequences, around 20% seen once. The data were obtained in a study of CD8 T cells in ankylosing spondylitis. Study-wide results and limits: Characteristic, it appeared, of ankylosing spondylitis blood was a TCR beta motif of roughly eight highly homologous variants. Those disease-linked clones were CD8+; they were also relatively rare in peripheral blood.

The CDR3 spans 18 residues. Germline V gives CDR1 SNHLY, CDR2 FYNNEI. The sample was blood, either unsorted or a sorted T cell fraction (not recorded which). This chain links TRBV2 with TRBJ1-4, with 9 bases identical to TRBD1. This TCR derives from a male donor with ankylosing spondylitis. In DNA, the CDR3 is TGTACCAGCAGCATGGGACAGGGAAAGGGGCCAACTAATGAAAAACTGTTTTTT. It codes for CTSSMGQGKGPTNEKLFF.